This T cell receptor (beta chain) was found in a study of cytomegalovirus exposure and HLA in healthy donors. The CDR3 has 11 residues. Germline trimming cut 7 bases from V and 10 bases from J; bases unmatched to any gene: 6. From germline, CDR1 is SNHLY and CDR2 FYNNEI. PCR was performed using 60 Vbeta and 13 Jbeta primers. Profiling relied on immunoSEQ multiplex PCR, and the TCRdb table lists in-frame clones only, not all of them. The table includes around 150,000 clones, around 80% detected once. V is TRBV2 and J is TRBJ1-2; 7 positions agree with TRBD1. Sequencing was done on a sample of PBMCs. The sequence was collected from a man aged 30 to 45 in good health. The CDR3 DNA is TGTGCCAGCACCCCCGACAGGGCCTACACCTTC. Protein sequence: CASTPDRAYTF.